A selection of T cell receptor beta chains follows, all from one sample in a study of blood T cell repertoires in COVID-19. TCRdb's table, derived via immunoSEQ multiplex PCR, lists solely in-frame clones and lacks some. The table includes fewer than 250,000 clones, about nine tenths detected once. The sample comprised PBMCs or T cells enriched from blood (not recorded which). The source of these receptors is a man younger than 45 in a cohort exposed to, infected with or recovered from COVID-19 (not recorded which). Both conserved end residues are part of each CDR3. The order of the fields is CDR3 DNA, CDR3 protein, J gene, D gene, clone size, V gene. The D gene is left open where the match is weak. Not all rows give a size; the values are once, few, many and, for expanded clones, a class.

TGTGCCAGCAGCGTCTCCTCAGCGGGAACCACAGATACGCAGTATTTT	CASSVSSAGTTDTQYF	TRBJ2-3	TRBD2	few	TRBV9
TGTGCCAGCAGCTTGAACAGGGGCCCAAATTCACCCCTCCACTTT	CASSLNRGPNSPLHF	TRBJ1-6	TRBD1	-	TRBV7-2
TGTGCCAGCAGTTATACAGGGGGCAATCAGCCCCAGCATTTT	CASSYTGGNQPQHF	TRBJ1-5	TRBD1	few	TRBV6-5
TGCAGCGTTGCCCTAGCGGGACGGCAAGAGACCCAGTACTTC	CSVALAGRQETQYF	TRBJ2-5	TRBD2	-	TRBV29-1
TGTGCCAGTAGTATACCGGGATGGCCCCAGCATTTT	CASSIPGWPQHF	TRBJ1-5	-	-	TRBV19
TGCGCCAGCAGCTTGTCAGGGGGCGACTATGGCTACACCTTC	CASSLSGGDYGYTF	TRBJ1-2	TRBD1	-	TRBV5-1
TGTGCCAGCAGCGGGGTACCGGGACAGGGATCCTCCTACGAGCAGTACTTC	CASSGVPGQGSSYEQYF	TRBJ2-7	TRBD1	once	TRBV9
TGTGCCAGCAGTGTTTTTAACTCCCCGGGAAACGAGCAGTACTTC	CASSVFNSPGNEQYF	TRBJ2-7	-	-	TRBV25-1
TGCGCCAGCAGCCGGGGACAGGGGACGAACACTGAAGCTTTCTTT	CASSRGQGTNTEAFF	TRBJ1-1	TRBD1	once	TRBV5-1
TGTGCCAGCAGTTTAGACGGCAGGGGGCCCACCGGGGAGCTGTTTTTT	CASSLDGRGPTGELFF	TRBJ2-2	TRBD1	-	TRBV28
TGTGCCAGCAGTAGCGGGAGCCATGAGCAGTTCTTC	CASSSGSHEQFF	TRBJ2-1	TRBD2	-	TRBV27
TGTGCCATCAGTGATATAGGGGCTACAGGGGGCGGAGAGACCCAGTACTTC	CAISDIGATGGGETQYF	TRBJ2-5	TRBD1	-	TRBV10-3
TGCAGCGTTGTTGGGCCGGGGACAGATACGCAGTATTTT	CSVVGPGTDTQYF	TRBJ2-3	-	-	TRBV29-1
TGTGCCAGCAGTTTGACGGGTAGTAATGAAGAGCAGTACTTC	CASSLTGSNEEQYF	TRBJ2-7	-	-	TRBV27
TGTGCCAGCACGGGGGAGGGCCCGAATGAGCAGTTCTTC	CASTGEGPNEQFF	TRBJ2-1	TRBD2	-	TRBV2
TGTGCCAGCAGCTTAGTGTCGACAGTTCCAGCCTCGAGTACTGAAGCTTTCTTT	CASSLVSTVPASSTEAFF	TRBJ1-1	-	-	TRBV7-2
TGTGCCAGCAGTGAAGCGCCACAGGTGTACGAGCAGTACTTC	CASSEAPQVYEQYF	TRBJ2-7	-	-	TRBV6-1
TGTGCCAGCAGCTTTCGGGAGGTGGGTCTTGTGGGGGGAACCTACAATGAGCAGTTCTTC	CASSFREVGLVGGTYNEQFF	TRBJ2-1	TRBD2	once	TRBV5-8
TGCGCCAGCAGCTCCGCTACGCGTAAATTCTTC	CASSSATRKFF	TRBJ2-1	-	-	TRBV5-1
TGTGCCAGCACTATATTGGGTGGGGCGGTAACCACAGATACGCAGTATTTT	CASTILGGAVTTDTQYF	TRBJ2-3	-	-	TRBV27
TGTGCCAGCAGTGGATACGGGTCCCGGCACAATGAGCAGTTCTTC	CASSGYGSRHNEQFF	TRBJ2-1	-	once	TRBV2
TGTGCCAGCAGATCAGACAGGCAGATATCTGGAAACACCATATATTTT	CASRSDRQISGNTIYF	TRBJ1-3	-	-	TRBV6-6
TGTGCCAGCAGTTCCAGGGAGGCGATACGTGGCTACACCTTC	CASSSREAIRGYTF	TRBJ1-2	-	once	TRBV27
TGTGCCAGCAGTCCACCCGGGGTGGACACTGAAGCTTTCTTT	CASSPPGVDTEAFF	TRBJ1-1	-	-	TRBV27
TGCGCCAGCAGCGGGACAGGGCTTAGGGTTTCACCCCTCCACTTT	CASSGTGLRVSPLHF	TRBJ1-6	TRBD1	-	TRBV5-1
TGCAGTGCTAGTAGGGGCACAGGGAACACTGAAGCTTTCTTT	CSASRGTGNTEAFF	TRBJ1-1	-	-	TRBV20-1
TGTGCCAGCGAGGAGGGTATAGGTTCACCCCTCCACTTT	CASEEGIGSPLHF	TRBJ1-6	-	-	TRBV28
TGTGCCAGCAGCTCGGGACTAGTCAGCACAGATACGCAGTATTTT	CASSSGLVSTDTQYF	TRBJ2-3	TRBD2	-	TRBV5-8
TGTGCCAGCAGCTTGGATACCTACGAGCAGTACTTC	CASSLDTYEQYF	TRBJ2-7	-	once	TRBV5-4
TGTGCCAGCGGGTCGGATACAGGGGGTGTCTACGAGCAGTACTTC	CASGSDTGGVYEQYF	TRBJ2-7	TRBD1	-	TRBV27
TGTGCCAGCAGTTTATGGCCGGCAGATACGCAGTATTTT	CASSLWPADTQYF	TRBJ2-3	-	once	TRBV28
TGTGCCAGCAGCCCCCCCTCGTCGGGGATCCAGGAAGCTTTCTTT	CASSPPSSGIQEAFF	TRBJ1-1	-	-	TRBV9
TGTGCCAGCAGCTTGATCGCAGATACGCAGTATTTT	CASSLIADTQYF	TRBJ2-3	-	-	TRBV5-4
TGCAGCGTTGCCACCCAGGGGGCCTTGAACACTGAAGCTTTCTTT	CSVATQGALNTEAFF	TRBJ1-1	TRBD1	once	TRBV29-1
TGTGCTAGTGGTTTGGCCAGCGGGGTCTGGGCCGGGGAGCTGTTTTTT	CASGLASGVWAGELFF	TRBJ2-2	TRBD2	-	TRBV12-5
TGTGCCAGCAGTAAGGGCGCGGGAAGCAATCAGCCCCAGCATTTT	CASSKGAGSNQPQHF	TRBJ1-5	-	-	TRBV6-5
TGTGCCAGCAGTTTATTGGGGTGGGGAGGCTGGAGTACAGATACGCAGTATTTT	CASSLLGWGGWSTDTQYF	TRBJ2-3	-	-	TRBV28
TGTGCCAGCAGCCAGGCAGGACAGGGCCCTGGAAACACCATATATTTT	CASSQAGQGPGNTIYF	TRBJ1-3	TRBD1	once	TRBV4-2
TGTGCCAGCAGCTTCGGACTAGCGGGAACCTACGAGCAGTACTTC	CASSFGLAGTYEQYF	TRBJ2-7	TRBD2	-	TRBV5-5
TGTGCCAGCAGTTTTGAAACTAGCGGGGGATCGAGCGAGCAGTACTTC	CASSFETSGGSSEQYF	TRBJ2-7	TRBD2	-	TRBV27
TGTGCCAGCAGCACCTGGACTAGCGGAGCCTCCCAAGAGACCCAGTACTTC	CASSTWTSGASQETQYF	TRBJ2-5	TRBD2	-	TRBV11-2
TGCAGCGTTGTTGTGTCAGGGGGCATGACAGATACGCAGTATTTT	CSVVVSGGMTDTQYF	TRBJ2-3	TRBD1	-	TRBV29-1
TGTGCCAGCAGCTTAGGGGGGCGACCCTACGAGCAGTACTTC	CASSLGGRPYEQYF	TRBJ2-7	-	-	TRBV7-2
TGTGCCAGCAGCTTAGGACAGGGCTCTGGAAACACCATATATTTT	CASSLGQGSGNTIYF	TRBJ1-3	TRBD1	-	TRBV7-9
TGCAGCGTTGTTGTCCCCTGGAGCTCCTACGAGCAGTACTTC	CSVVVPWSSYEQYF	TRBJ2-7	-	-	TRBV29-1
TGTGCCAGCAGCTTGGAGGGGAACCAAGAGACCCAGTACTTC	CASSLEGNQETQYF	TRBJ2-5	-	-	TRBV7-9
TGTGCCACCAGTGACAACAGGGCAGCTTTCTTT	CATSDNRAAFF	TRBJ1-1	-	-	TRBV24-1
TGTGCCAGCAGCTTAAAAGGGGTGGTCGGGTATTCACCCCTCCACTTT	CASSLKGVVGYSPLHF	TRBJ1-6	-	-	TRBV11-1
TGTGCCAGCAGTGTGGGCAGGGGGGGCACAGATACGCAGTATTTT	CASSVGRGGTDTQYF	TRBJ2-3	-	-	TRBV2
TGTGCCAGCAGCCAAGATTTGGCTAGCGGGAGGGTCGGCAAAAACATTCAGTACTTC	CASSQDLASGRVGKNIQYF	TRBJ2-4	TRBD2	once	TRBV4-2
TGTGCCAGCAGCTTAGCCCCTGGCGGGAGAGGCTACAATGAGCAGTTCTTC	CASSLAPGGRGYNEQFF	TRBJ2-1	TRBD2	-	TRBV7-9
TGCGCCAGCAGCCATCCCCGGAGTGATCTCGACCAGGGTTATGGCTACACCTTC	CASSHPRSDLDQGYGYTF	TRBJ1-2	-	-	TRBV4-1
TGTGCCAGCAGTTTCCCCGGGACATTAGGAAACACCATATATTTT	CASSFPGTLGNTIYF	TRBJ1-3	-	-	TRBV5-4
TGTGCCAGCAGCTTAGAACAGAATGAAAAACTGTTTTTT	CASSLEQNEKLFF	TRBJ1-4	-	-	TRBV11-2
TGTGCCAGCAGTTACTCGACGGGACTCCTCCTTGCCTTC	CASSYSTGLLLAF	TRBJ1-2	-	-	TRBV6-2/TRBV6-3